The 15 T cell receptor beta chains below come from one sample, sequenced in a study of T cell responses to AZD1222 COVID-19 vaccine. TCRdb's table, derived via immunoSEQ multiplex PCR, lists solely in-frame clones and lacks some. This sample carries more than 85,000 clones, approximately 84% of them seen once, and the ten largest clones take around 14%. Specimen: peripheral blood, collected 28 days after the second AZD1222 dose. The receptors come from an adult who received the AZD1222 COVID-19 vaccine.

The chain employs TRBV9 and TRBJ2-1; the match to TRBD2 covers 9 bases. CDR1 and CDR2 (germline): SGDLS, YYNGEE. The CDR3 loop spans 15 amino acids. V lost 0 bases and J lost 4; bases outside the gene matches: 2. This chain's CDR3 is CASSVELAGYNEQFF. For the CDR3, the DNA is TGTGCCAGCAGCGTAGAACTAGCGGGTTACAATGAGCAGTTCTTC.

The CDR3 loop is CASSGGIRNYEQYF. CDR3 coding DNA: TGTGCCAGCAGTGGGGGCATTCGGAATTACGAGCAGTACTTC. The rearrangement uses TRBV2 and TRBJ2-7; D is perhaps TRBD1 (5 bases). Trimming stripped 4 bases from V and 4 bases from J, with 14 bases between. CDR1 and CDR2 (germline): SNHLY, FYNNEI. This CDR3 region has 14 residues. The whole variable domain, remainder taken from reference TRBV2 and TRBJ2-7, is EPEVTQTPSHQVTQMGQEVILRCVPISNHLYFYWYRQILGQKVEFLVSFYNNEISEKSEIFDDQFSVERPDGSNFTLKIRSTKLEDSAMYFCASSGGIRNYEQYFGPGTRLTVT.

The table lists this clone with a few counts. J is TRBJ1-2 and V is TRBV7-9; unclear D gene. CDR1 is SEHNR and CDR2 is FQNEAQ in the germline V gene (reference sequence). With 5 bases removed from V and 6 bases from J, the gap between germline ends came to 16 bases. The CDR3 sequence is 14 residues long. This chain's CDR3 is CASSPQVNIDGYTF. In DNA, the CDR3 is TGTGCCAGCAGCCCGCAGGTCAATATCGATGGCTACACCTTC.

As DNA, the CDR3 is TGTGCCAGCAGTCCCGGGACAGAGATCTACGAGCAGTACTTC. This codes for CASSPGTEIYEQYF. V gene TRBV5-5 combines with J gene TRBJ2-7; 7 positions match TRBD1. The V segment lost 5 bases and the J segment 3 bases; nucleotides outside the gene matches: 8. The CDR3 extends over 14 amino acids. The V gene's germline CDR1 is SGHKS and CDR2 YYEKEE (reference sequence).

The chain is built from TRBV6-5 and TRBJ2-3; a weak D match, TRBD1 (6 bases). CDR3 size: 15 residues. Germline V gene sequence: CDR1 MNHEY, CDR2 SVGAGI. V dropped 7 bases and J dropped 1 base, with 15 bases sitting between them. CDR3 sequence (DNA): TGTGCCAGCAAGTCTCAGGGGAGAGGCACAGATACGCAGTATTTT. This encodes CASKSQGRGTDTQYF.

This clone was observed a handful of times. The gene calls are TRBV6-5 and TRBJ1-4, with TRBD1 as a possible D gene (5 bases). V was cut by 6 bases and J by 14 bases, with 25 bases left in between. The germline V gene encodes CDR1 MNHEY and CDR2 SVGAGI. The CDR3 extends over 15 amino acids. This CDR3 is CASSLGGGGIKSLFF. CDR3 coding DNA: TGTGCCAGCAGCCTCGGAGGCGGGGGAATCAAATCGCTGTTTTTT.

The chain uses TRBV3-1 (or the pseudogene TRBV3-2) and TRBJ1-1; D is unclear. The germline V gene has CDR1 LGHDT and CDR2 YNNKEL (reference sequence). V dropped 2 bases and J dropped 0 bases, with 7 bases sitting between them. This CDR3 region has 14 residues. CDR3 protein: CASSQQMMNTEAFF. The DNA for the CDR3 is TGTGCCAGCAGCCAACAGATGATGAACACTGAAGCTTTCTTT.

The rearrangement uses TRBV9 and TRBJ1-2, with D perhaps TRBD1 (6 bases). Germline-derived CDR1 and CDR2 are SGDLS and YYNGEE. Trimming stripped 4 bases from V and 3 bases from J, with 13 bases between. This CDR3 is built from 14 residues. The CDR3, as DNA: TGTGCCAGCAGCCCAACCGGGGGGCACTATGGCTACACCTTC. It codes for CASSPTGGHYGYTF. The entire variable domain, with the rest obtained from reference TRBV9 and TRBJ1-2, is as follows: DSGVTQTPKHLITATGQRVTLRCSPRSGDLSVYWYQQSLDQGLQFLIQYYNGEERAKGNILERFSAQQFPDLHSELNLSSLELGDSALYFCASSPTGGHYGYTFGSGTRLTVV.

This chain uses TRBV13 with TRBJ2-1, with D hard to call. Germline CDR1 is PRHDT and CDR2 is FYEKMQ (reference sequence). This CDR3 contains 13 residues. Trimming took off 7 bases at V and 5 bases at J, with 12 bases between the two ends. CDR3 bases: TGTGCCAGCACCTCCGGACCCCACAATGAGCAGTTCTTC. This translates into CASTSGPHNEQFF.

This chain links TRBV6-2 or TRBV6-3 with TRBJ1-2; no clear D. The germline V gene encodes CDR1 MNHEY and CDR2 SVGEGT. CDR3 length equals 13 residues. With 0 bases removed from V and 5 bases from J, the gap between germline ends came to 7 bases. The CDR3: CASSYSLDYGYTF. The CDR3, as DNA: TGTGCCAGCAGTTACTCGTTGGATTATGGCTACACCTTC.

The chain uses TRBV9 and TRBJ2-1; perhaps TRBD2 as D (6 bases). Trimming stripped 3 bases from V and 2 bases from J, with 9 bases between. This CDR3 is 14 amino acids long. CDR1 is SGDLS, CDR2 YYNGEE, per germline. The CDR3, as DNA: TGTGCCAGCAGCGGAAGACTAGCCTACAATGAGCAGTTCTTC. Protein product: CASSGRLAYNEQFF.

This chain links TRBV27 with TRBJ1-5; D remains unclear. The CDR3 totals 13 residues. The V gene lost 0 bases and the J gene lost 3 bases, with 3 bases spanning the gap. The germline CDR1 and CDR2 sequences are MNHEY and SMNVEV (reference sequence). CDR3 in amino acids: CASSLSYNQPQHF. The CDR3 DNA reads TGTGCCAGCAGTTTATCGTACAATCAGCCCCAGCATTTT.

This rearrangement joins TRBV19 to TRBJ1-3; D unclear. V was shortened by 3 bases and J by 9 bases, with 12 bases between the two germline ends. Per germline, CDR1 LNHDA and CDR2 SQIVND (reference sequence). The CDR3 runs to 13 residues. DNA of the CDR3: TGTGCCAGTAGTATCGAGGGTATGGCCACCATATATTTT. It is translated as CASSIEGMATIYF.

This rearrangement joins TRBV7-9 to TRBJ1-2; 7 bases fit TRBD1. The CDR3 covers 15 residues. J was trimmed by 3 bases and V by 4 bases; bases with no gene match: 8. Germline CDR1 SEHNR, CDR2 FQNEAQ (reference sequence). The DNA for the CDR3 is TGTGCCAGCAGCTCCGGGAGACAGGGCCACTATGGCTACACCTTC. It specifies CASSSGRQGHYGYTF.

The chain is built from TRBV6-5 and TRBJ2-7, with D perhaps assigned TRBD1 or TRBD2 (6 bases each). V was cut by 0 bases and J by 3 bases, with 9 bases left in between. The germline CDR1 and CDR2 sequences are MNHEY and SVGAGI. The CDR3 length is 14 residues. The CDR3 DNA follows: TGTGCCAGCAGTTACTCGGAGGGGGGCTACGAGCAGTACTTC. Encoded protein: CASSYSEGGYEQYF.